The rows below give T cell receptor beta chains drawn from one sample of a study of blood T cell repertoires in COVID-19. TCRdb's copy holds only in-frame clones and misses some; the assay was immunoSEQ multiplex PCR. Seen here are 120,000 or so clones, about 74% observed once, and the top ten hold around 5.5%. Sequencing was done on a sample of peripheral blood. Receptors were obtained from a man between 60 and 75 years old with acute or convalescent COVID-19. Both conserved end residues are part of each CDR3. The order of the fields is V gene, CDR3 protein.

V gene: TRBV10-1
CDR3 protein: CASSPGTASSPLHF

V gene: TRBV4-2
CDR3 protein: CASSHQKDNEKLFF

V gene: TRBV28
CDR3 protein: CASSFLSGGAIKNIQYF

V gene: TRBV2
CDR3 protein: CASSETGLRPGNQPQHF

V gene: TRBV5-1
CDR3 protein: CASSQGFDTIYF

V gene: TRBV7-9
CDR3 protein: CASSLARGGLDEQYF

V gene: TRBV11-2
CDR3 protein: CASSLLNVREGEKLFF

V gene: TRBV5-1
CDR3 protein: CASSPRTGSSYEQYF

V gene: TRBV23-1
CDR3 protein: CASSQPYNRAVSGNTIYF

V gene: TRBV11-2
CDR3 protein: CASSLISGSDEQYF

V gene: TRBV19
CDR3 protein: CASSFSGTSGELYNEQFF

V gene: TRBV29-1
CDR3 protein: CSVADGNTEAFF

V gene: TRBV19
CDR3 protein: CATFSGSRGFYSNQPQHF

V gene: TRBV11-2
CDR3 protein: CASRNGVKMNTEAFF

V gene: TRBV5-4
CDR3 protein: CASSLGRGPKFF

V gene: TRBV7-8
CDR3 protein: CASSLAGPEQFF